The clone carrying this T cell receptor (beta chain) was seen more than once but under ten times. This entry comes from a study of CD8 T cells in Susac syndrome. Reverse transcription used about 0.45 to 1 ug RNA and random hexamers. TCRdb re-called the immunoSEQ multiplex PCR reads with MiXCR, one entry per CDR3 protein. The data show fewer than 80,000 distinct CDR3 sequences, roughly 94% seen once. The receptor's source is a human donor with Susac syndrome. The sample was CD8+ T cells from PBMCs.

The CDR3 region is CSVGVSVYEQYF. For the CDR3, the DNA is TGCAGCGTTGGCGTCAGCGTCTACGAGCAGTACTTC. V gene TRBV29-1 combines with J gene TRBJ2-7, with no clear D. Between the trimmed V and J ends, which lost 4 bases and 3 bases, there was a span of 10 bases. Germline CDR1 SQVTM, CDR2 ANQGSEA. The CDR3 has 12 amino acids.